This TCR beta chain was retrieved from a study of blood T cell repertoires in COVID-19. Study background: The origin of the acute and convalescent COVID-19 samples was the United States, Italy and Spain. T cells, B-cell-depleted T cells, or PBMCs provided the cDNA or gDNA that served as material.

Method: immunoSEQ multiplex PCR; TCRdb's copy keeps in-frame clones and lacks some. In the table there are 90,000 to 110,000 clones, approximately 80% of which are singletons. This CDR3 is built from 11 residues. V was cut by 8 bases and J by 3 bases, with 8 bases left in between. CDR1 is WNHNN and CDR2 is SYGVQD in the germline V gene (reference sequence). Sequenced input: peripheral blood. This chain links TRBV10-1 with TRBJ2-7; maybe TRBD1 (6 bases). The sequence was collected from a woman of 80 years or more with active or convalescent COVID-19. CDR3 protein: CASSQGYEQYF. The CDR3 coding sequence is TGCGCCAGCTCACAGGGCTACGAGCAGTACTTC.